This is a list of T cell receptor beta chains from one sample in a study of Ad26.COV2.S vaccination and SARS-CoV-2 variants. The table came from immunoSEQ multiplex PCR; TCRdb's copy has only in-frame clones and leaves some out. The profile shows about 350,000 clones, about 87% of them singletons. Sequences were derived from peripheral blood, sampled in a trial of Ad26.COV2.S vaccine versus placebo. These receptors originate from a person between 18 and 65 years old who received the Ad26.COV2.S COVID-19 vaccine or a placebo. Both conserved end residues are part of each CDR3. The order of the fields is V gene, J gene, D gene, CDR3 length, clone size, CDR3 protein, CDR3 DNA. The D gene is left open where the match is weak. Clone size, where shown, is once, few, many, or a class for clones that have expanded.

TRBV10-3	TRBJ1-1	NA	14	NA	CAISYDRTNTEAFF	TGTGCCATCAGTTACGACAGAACGAACACTGAAGCTTTCTTT
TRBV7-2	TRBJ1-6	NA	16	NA	CASSPAGGSNNSPLHF	TGTGCCAGCAGCCCGGCGGGAGGGAGCAATAATTCACCCCTCCACTTT
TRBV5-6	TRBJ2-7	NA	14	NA	CASSLGTTRYEQYF	TGTGCCAGCAGCTTAGGTACTACTAGATACGAGCAGTACTTC
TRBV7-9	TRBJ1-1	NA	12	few	CATSQEYTEAFF	TGTGCCACCTCACAAGAGTACACTGAAGCTTTCTTT
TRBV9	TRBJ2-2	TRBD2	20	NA	CASSKRKGEPSGVNTGELFF	TGTGCCAGCAGCAAACGGAAGGGGGAGCCTAGCGGGGTAAACACCGGGGAGCTGTTTTTT
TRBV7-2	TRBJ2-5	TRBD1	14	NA	CASSRDRGYETQYF	TGTGCCAGCAGCCGGGACAGGGGGTACGAGACCCAGTACTTC
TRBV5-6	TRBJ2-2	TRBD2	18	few	CASSLVETSGSESGELFF	TGTGCCAGCAGCTTGGTAGAGACTAGCGGGAGTGAGTCCGGGGAGCTGTTTTTT
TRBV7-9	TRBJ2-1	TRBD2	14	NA	CASSLGTSVDEQFF	TGTGCCAGCAGCTTGGGGACTAGCGTCGATGAGCAGTTCTTC
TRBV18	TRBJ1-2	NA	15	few	CASSPGGGVNYGYTF	TGTGCCAGCTCACCGGGGGGCGGCGTTAACTATGGCTACACCTTC
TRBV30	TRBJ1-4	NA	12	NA	CAWSVQGLKLFF	TGTGCCTGGAGTGTCCAGGGTCTAAAACTGTTTTTT
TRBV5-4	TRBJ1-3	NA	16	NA	CASSYRETYSGNTIYF	TGTGCCAGCAGCTACAGGGAAACCTATTCTGGAAACACCATATATTTT
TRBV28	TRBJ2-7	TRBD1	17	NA	CASSLASGQRSSYEQYF	TGTGCCAGCAGTTTAGCCTCGGGACAGAGGAGCTCCTACGAGCAGTACTTC
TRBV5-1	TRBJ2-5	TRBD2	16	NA	CASSLEASGGQETQYF	TGCGCCAGCAGCTTGGAGGCTAGCGGAGGCCAAGAGACCCAGTACTTC
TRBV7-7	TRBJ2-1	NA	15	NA	CASSLAGLSYNEQFF	TGTGCTAGCAGCTTAGCAGGGCTCTCCTACAATGAGCAGTTCTTC
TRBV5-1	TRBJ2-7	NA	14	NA	CASIAGPGDYEQYF	TGCGCCAGCATCGCCGGGCCAGGAGACTACGAGCAGTACTTC
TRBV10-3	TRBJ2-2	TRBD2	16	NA	CASIDSGRTNTGELFF	TGTGCCAGTATAGATAGCGGGAGAACGAACACCGGGGAGCTGTTTTTT
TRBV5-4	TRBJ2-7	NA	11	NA	CASSSDYEQYF	TGTGCCAGCAGCTCAGACTACGAGCAGTACTTC
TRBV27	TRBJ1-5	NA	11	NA	CASTWGQPQHF	TGTGCCAGCACCTGGGGTCAGCCCCAGCATTTT
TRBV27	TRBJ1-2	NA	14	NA	CASSPSDGLYGYTF	TGTGCCAGCAGTCCTAGCGACGGCCTCTATGGCTACACCTTC
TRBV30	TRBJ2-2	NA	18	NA	CAWSVLSVQFGHTGELFF	TGTGCCTGGAGTGTACTCTCGGTACAGTTTGGACACACCGGGGAGCTGTTTTTT
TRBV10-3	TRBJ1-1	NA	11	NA	CAISGGLETFF	TGTGCCATCAGTGGGGGACTAGAAACTTTCTTT
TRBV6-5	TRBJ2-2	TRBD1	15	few	CAGDKTGGDTGELFF	TGTGCCGGAGATAAGACAGGGGGAGACACCGGGGAGCTGTTTTTT
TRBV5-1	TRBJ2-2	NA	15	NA	CASSLSQTNTGELFF	TGCGCCAGCAGCTTGTCCCAGACAAACACCGGGGAGCTGTTTTTT
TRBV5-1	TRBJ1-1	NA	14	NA	CASSLQTLNTEAFF	TGCGCCAGCAGCTTGCAAACTCTGAACACTGAAGCTTTCTTT
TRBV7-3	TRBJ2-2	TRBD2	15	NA	CASLPGLGLTGELFF	TGTGCCAGCCTTCCGGGACTAGGCCTCACCGGGGAGCTGTTTTTT
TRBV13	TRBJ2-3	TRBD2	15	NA	CASSPASGGTDTQYF	TGTGCCAGCAGCCCCGCTAGCGGAGGCACAGATACGCAGTATTTT
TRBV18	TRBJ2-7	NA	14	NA	CASSPTEGGYEQYF	TGTGCCAGCTCACCAACGGAAGGGGGCTACGAGCAGTACTTC
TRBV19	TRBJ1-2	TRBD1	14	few	CASSARGQGDGYTF	TGTGCCAGTAGTGCCCGGGGACAGGGTGACGGCTACACCTTC
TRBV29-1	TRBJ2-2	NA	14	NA	CSVDSQGGTGELFF	TGCAGCGTTGACTCACAGGGAGGCACCGGGGAGCTGTTTTTT
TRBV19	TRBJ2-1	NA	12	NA	CASRDLGGEQFF	TGTGCCAGTAGGGATTTGGGAGGTGAGCAGTTCTTC
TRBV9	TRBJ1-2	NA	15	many	CASSVEAGPNYGYTF	TGTGCCAGCAGCGTAGAGGCAGGTCCTAACTATGGCTACACCTTC
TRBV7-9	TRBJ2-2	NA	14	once	CASRGTANTGELFF	TGTGCCAGCAGGGGAACCGCGAACACCGGGGAGCTGTTTTTT
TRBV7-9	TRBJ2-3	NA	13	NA	CASSLGGPDTQYF	TGTGCCAGCAGCTTGGGGGGGCCGGATACGCAGTATTTT
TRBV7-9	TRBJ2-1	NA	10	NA	CASSGYEQFF	TGTGCCAGCAGCGGCTATGAGCAGTTCTTC
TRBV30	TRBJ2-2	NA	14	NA	CAWSVKRTAGELFF	TGTGCCTGGAGTGTAAAACGGACAGCCGGGGAGCTGTTTTTT
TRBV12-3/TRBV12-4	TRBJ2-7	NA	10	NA	CASAGEGQYF	TGTGCCAGCGCCGGTGAGGGGCAGTACTTC
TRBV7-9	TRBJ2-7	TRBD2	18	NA	CASSKKAGLALNGYEQYF	TGTGCCAGCAGCAAGAAAGCGGGACTAGCATTGAATGGCTACGAGCAGTACTTC
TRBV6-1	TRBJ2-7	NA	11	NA	CASSERYEQYF	TGTGCCAGCAGTGAGCGCTACGAGCAGTACTTC
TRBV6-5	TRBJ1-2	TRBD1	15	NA	CASSYARTGGYGYTF	TGTGCCAGCAGTTACGCCCGGACAGGGGGCTATGGCTACACCTTC
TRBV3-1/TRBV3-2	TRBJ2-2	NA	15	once	CASSPGHSLTGELFF	TGTGCCAGCAGCCCGGGACACAGTCTCACCGGGGAGCTGTTTTTT
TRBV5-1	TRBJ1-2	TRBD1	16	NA	CASSLATRTGGLGYTF	TGCGCCAGCAGCTTGGCTACGCGGACAGGGGGATTAGGCTACACCTTC
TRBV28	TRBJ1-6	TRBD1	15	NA	CASTYRDRDNSPLHF	TGTGCCAGCACCTACCGGGACAGGGATAATTCACCCCTCCACTTT
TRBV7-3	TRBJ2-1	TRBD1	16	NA	CASSQTGQGNYNEQFF	TGTGCCAGCAGCCAGACGGGACAGGGAAACTACAATGAGCAGTTCTTC
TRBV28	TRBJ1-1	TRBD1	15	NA	CASSLNYRGGTEAFF	TGTGCCAGCAGTTTAAATTACAGGGGGGGAACTGAAGCTTTCTTT
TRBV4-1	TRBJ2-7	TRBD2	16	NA	CASSQVVTSGVYEQYF	TGCGCCAGCAGCCAAGTTGTGACTAGCGGGGTCTACGAGCAGTACTTC
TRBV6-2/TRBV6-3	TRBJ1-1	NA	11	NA	CASSSATEAFF	TGTGCCAGCAGTTCGGCGACTGAAGCTTTCTTT
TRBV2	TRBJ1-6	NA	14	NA	CATSGRTPNSPLHF	TGTGCCACCTCGGGACGGACCCCAAATTCACCCCTCCACTTT
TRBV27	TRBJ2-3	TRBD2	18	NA	CASSRIVIAGTSTDTQYF	TGTGCCAGCAGTCGGATAGTGATAGCGGGGACAAGCACAGATACGCAGTATTTT
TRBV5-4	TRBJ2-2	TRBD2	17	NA	CASSSGGRGSDTGELFF	TGTGCCAGCAGCTCGGGAGGTAGGGGTAGCGACACCGGGGAGCTGTTTTTT
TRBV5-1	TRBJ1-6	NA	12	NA	CASSRQGIPLHF	TGCGCCAGCAGTCGGCAGGGCATACCCCTCCACTTT
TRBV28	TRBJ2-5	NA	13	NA	CASSDLAPETQYF	TGTGCCAGCAGTGACCTAGCCCCAGAGACCCAGTACTTC
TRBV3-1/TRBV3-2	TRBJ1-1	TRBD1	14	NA	CASSPYRGRTEAFF	TGTGCCAGCAGCCCCTACAGGGGGCGCACTGAAGCTTTCTTT
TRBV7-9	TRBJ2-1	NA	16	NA	CASSSTGGRVYNEQFF	TGTGCCAGCAGCTCTACCGGGGGCCGTGTATACAATGAGCAGTTCTTC
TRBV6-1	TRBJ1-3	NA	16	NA	CASSELPPWDGNTIYF	TGTGCCAGCAGTGAACTACCCCCCTGGGATGGAAACACCATATATTTT
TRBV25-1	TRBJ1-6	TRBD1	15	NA	CASDRGGTYNSPLHF	TGTGCCAGCGACAGGGGCGGAACCTATAATTCACCCCTCCACTTT
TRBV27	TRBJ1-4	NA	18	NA	CASSLFAPLPGGLEKLFF	TGTGCCAGCAGTTTATTCGCCCCACTTCCCGGGGGCTTAGAAAAACTGTTTTTT
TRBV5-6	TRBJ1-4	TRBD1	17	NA	CASQRTGASGTNEKLFF	TGTGCCAGCCAACGAACAGGGGCCTCAGGAACTAATGAAAAACTGTTTTTT
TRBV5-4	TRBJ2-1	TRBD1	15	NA	CASSSGGSSYNEQFF	TGTGCCAGCAGCTCAGGGGGCTCGAGCTACAATGAGCAGTTCTTC